The 22 T cell receptor beta chains listed next were all sequenced from one sample in a study of beta chain features in type 1 diabetes. The entirety of the isolated RNA underwent reverse transcription, so expressed TCRB transcripts were sequenced. Here immunoSEQ multiplex PCR was the method, and the copy in TCRdb shows in-frame clones only, minus some. The repertoire holds hundreds of thousands of clones, with under 70% as singletons. Sequences were obtained from naive CD4+ T cells from blood. These receptors originate from a man aged 30-40 years in good health.

This chain joins TRBV29-1 and TRBJ2-7; 8 bases align to TRBD1. The trim removed 4 bases at V and 7 bases at J, leaving 9 bases unmatched. Per germline, CDR1 SQVTM and CDR2 ANQGSEA. The CDR3 loop spans 13 amino acids. The CDR3 reads CSVASDRVKEQYF. CDR3 DNA: TGCAGCGTTGCATCGGACAGGGTAAAAGAGCAGTACTTC.

In its sample, this clone was seen a few times. The V and J genes are TRBV7-2 and TRBJ1-6; TRBD1 is a possible D gene (5 bases). The germline V and J ends were trimmed by 3 bases and 7 bases, with 13 bases remaining between them. From germline, CDR1 is SGHTA and CDR2 FQGNSA. This CDR3 is built from 15 residues. The CDR3, as DNA: TGTGCCAGCAGCTTGGGGACCGGGCCCAATTCACCCCTCCACTTT. Encoded protein: CASSLGTGPNSPLHF.

V and J are TRBV7-9 and TRBJ2-7, with TRBD2 matching over 11 bases. V shed 7 bases, J shed 2 bases, and the junction held 7 bases outside the gene matches. CDR1 is SEHNR, CDR2 FQNEAQ, per germline (reference sequence). The CDR3 totals 15 residues. The CDR3 DNA follows: TGTGCCAGCACCCGGATGACTAGCGGGACCTACGAGCAGTACTTC. Translation: CASTRMTSGTYEQYF.

The V gene is TRBV29-1, the J gene TRBJ2-3, with D maybe TRBD2 (6 bases). Germline values: CDR1 SQVTM, CDR2 ANQGSEA. This CDR3 contains 13 residues. Trimming removed 4 bases from V and 3 bases from J, with 11 bases in between. The CDR3 sequence: CSVVGRRTDTQYF. CDR3 sequence (DNA): TGCAGCGTTGTCGGGAGAAGGACAGATACGCAGTATTTT.

This clone was detected only a few times. The chain joins TRBV30 to TRBJ1-1; 10 bases fit TRBD1. V trimming: 3 bases; J trimming: 5 bases; junction bases outside the gene matches: 3. The CDR3 has 13 residues. Germline V gene data show CDR1 as GTSNPN and CDR2 as SVGIG (reference sequence). The CDR3 sequence: CAWSLGQGTEAFF. The CDR3 region has the DNA TGTGCCTGGAGCCTGGGACAGGGGACTGAAGCTTTCTTT.

The chain is built from TRBV4-2 and TRBJ2-1; 10 bases match TRBD2. This CDR3 is 17 amino acids long. Germline V CDR1 and CDR2: LGHNA, YNFKEQ. V trimming: 3 bases; J trimming: 0 bases; junction bases outside the gene matches: 5. CDR3 residues: CASSQSSGGVSYNEQFF. In DNA, the CDR3 is TGTGCCAGCAGCCAGAGCAGCGGGGGGGTCTCCTACAATGAGCAGTTCTTC.

The chain is built from TRBV5-4 and TRBJ2-5; 10 bases match TRBD2. The CDR3 covers 14 residues. CDR1 and CDR2 (germline): SGHNT, YYREEE (reference sequence). The V and J ends lost 6 bases and 4 bases, in that order; junction bases with no gene match: 6. The CDR3 DNA reads as TGTGCCAGCAAGCTAGCGGGAGTTGGAGAGACCCAGTACTTC. Translating gives CASKLAGVGETQYF.

CDR3 sequence reads: CASSARGGEQYF. CDR3 bases: TGTGCCAGCTCAGCCCGGGGGGGCGAGCAGTACTTC. The chain has TRBV18 and TRBJ2-7, with TRBD2 identical over 8 bases. V lost 5 bases to trimming and J lost 6 bases; unmatched junction nucleotides: 3. This CDR3 is built from 12 residues. Germline V gene sequence: CDR1 KGHSH, CDR2 LQKENI.

This sequence joins TRBV7-9 and TRBJ1-4; D gene ambiguous. Germline CDR1 and CDR2: SEHNR and FQNEAQ (reference sequence). The CDR3 contains 12 residues. Trimming took off 5 bases at V and 8 bases at J, with 9 bases between the two ends. CDR3 bases: TGTGCCAGCAGCCGTGGCGAGGAAAAACTGTTTTTT. It yields the protein CASSRGEEKLFF.

The chain couples TRBV5-4 to TRBJ2-1; D is perhaps TRBD2 (6 bases). Germline CDR1 is SGHNT and CDR2 is YYREEE (reference sequence). This CDR3 contains 15 residues. V lost 5 bases and J lost 10, with 22 bases in between. The CDR3 coding sequence is TGTGCCAGCAGACCCAACAACGGGGGAGGTGGAGAGCAGTTCTTC. Its translation: CASRPNNGGGGEQFF.

The chain joins TRBV7-9 to TRBJ2-7; no clear D. The V end lost 5 bases, the J end lost 6 bases, and 8 bases lay between the germline ends. This CDR3 has 11 residues. From germline, CDR1 is SEHNR and CDR2 FQNEAQ (reference sequence). The CDR3 sequence is CASSLTGEQYF. In DNA form, the CDR3 reads TGTGCCAGCAGCCTAACCGGCGAGCAGTACTTC. Full variable domain (rest looked up from reference TRBV7-9 and TRBJ2-7): DTGVSQNPRHKITKRGQNVTFRCDPISEHNRLYWYRQTLGQGPEFLTYFQNEAQLEKSRLLSDRFSAERPKGSFSTLEIQRTEQGDSAMYLCASSLTGEQYFGPGTRLTVT.

This chain joins TRBV7-2 and TRBJ1-4; TRBD1 agrees at 9 bases. Germline CDR1 is SGHTA and CDR2 is FQGNSA. The CDR3 length is 15 residues. J was trimmed by 4 bases and V by 5 bases; bases with no gene match: 5. CDR3 coding DNA: TGTGCCAGCAGCCTCGGACAGGGGCTTAATGAAAAACTGTTTTTT. It translates to CASSLGQGLNEKLFF.

The chain is built from TRBV29-1 and TRBJ2-2; D tentatively reads TRBD1 or TRBD2 (5 bases each). Trimming took 6 bases from V and 0 from J, leaving 14 bases between them. Germline lookup yields CDR1 SQVTM and CDR2 ANQGSEA. The CDR3 extends over 15 amino acids. In DNA, the CDR3 is TGCAGCGTCAAAGTTGGGGGAGCGAACACCGGGGAGCTGTTTTTT. This sequence encodes CSVKVGGANTGELFF.

The DNA for the CDR3 is TGTGCCTGGATTCGGACAGGGACTGGGGCCAACGTCCTGACTTTC. Translating it yields CAWIRTGTGANVLTF. V usage is TRBV30 and J usage is TRBJ2-6; 8 bases line up with TRBD1. Per germline, CDR1 GTSNPN and CDR2 SVGIG (reference sequence). The CDR3 runs 15 residues. V was pared by 4 bases and J by 2 bases, with 4 bases of the junction left unmatched.

The chain has TRBV7-2 and TRBJ1-2, with D unclear. The V end was cut by 8 bases, the J end by 5 bases, with 12 bases between. Per germline, CDR1 SGHTA and CDR2 FQGNSA. This CDR3 comprises 12 residues. As DNA, the CDR3 is TGTGCCAGCTCATTCCAATTATATGGCTACACCTTC. It is translated as CASSFQLYGYTF.

This clone was seen a handful of times. The chain recombines TRBV29-1 with TRBJ1-1; D remains ambiguous. V lost 5 bases to trimming and J lost 3 bases, with 7 bases between them. This CDR3 is built from 11 residues. Germline CDR1 is SQVTM and CDR2 is ANQGSEA. CDR3 residues: CSVLRDTEAFF. The CDR3 DNA reads TGCAGCGTTCTACGGGACACTGAAGCTTTCTTT.

Of note for this clone: Other DNA sequences in the sample encode the same CDR3. This chain uses TRBV28 with TRBJ2-1; no definite D call. From germline, CDR1 is MDHEN and CDR2 SYDVKM. V was pared by 4 bases and J by 4 bases, with 5 bases between. This CDR3 spans 12 amino acids. CDR3 protein: CASSSRYNEQFF. For the CDR3, the DNA is TGTGCCAGCAGTTCCCGGTACAATGAGCAGTTCTTC.

This clone turned up a few times. Other nucleotide sequences from this sample produce the same CDR3. V gene TRBV29-1 combines with J gene TRBJ2-5; no reliable D call. The V end lost 4 bases, the J end lost 5 bases, and 5 bases lay between the germline ends. The CDR3 runs to 10 residues. Germline V lookup: CDR1 SQVTM, CDR2 ANQGSEA. DNA for the CDR3: TGCAGCGTTGTAAGGGAGACCCAGTACTTC. Amino acids: CSVVRETQYF.

The genes are TRBV25-1 and TRBJ2-5; perhaps TRBD1 as D (6 bases). V lost 2 bases to trimming and J lost 1 base, with 11 bases between them. This CDR3 region has 15 residues. Germline V lookup: CDR1 MGHDK, CDR2 SYGVNS. CDR3 protein: CASSEGRDIQETQYF. DNA of the CDR3: TGTGCCAGCAGTGAAGGCCGGGACATCCAAGAGACCCAGTACTTC.

This chain joins TRBV30 and TRBJ2-7; TRBD2 might be the D (7 bases). Trimming removed 3 bases from V and 4 bases from J, with 16 bases in between. The CDR3 is made up of 14 amino acids. Per the germline V gene, CDR1 is GTSNPN and CDR2 is SVGIG (reference sequence). CDR3 in amino acids: CAWSRRGAKYEQYF. Here the CDR3 DNA reads TGTGCCTGGAGCCGACGGGGGGCCAAGTACGAGCAGTACTTC. The whole variable domain, remainder taken from reference TRBV30 and TRBJ2-7, is SQTIHQWPATLVQPVGSPLSLECTVEGTSNPNLYWYRQAAGRGLQLLFYSVGIGQISSEVPQNLSASRPQDRQFILSSKKLLLSDSGFYLCAWSRRGAKYEQYFGPGTRLTVT.

This chain connects TRBV9 to TRBJ2-2; D is unclear. This CDR3 spans 12 amino acids. V shed 0 bases and J shed 7 bases, with 4 bases lying between them. CDR1 SGDLS and CDR2 YYNGEE come from the germline V gene. CDR3 protein: CASSVEYGELFF. CDR3 bases: TGTGCCAGCAGCGTAGAGTACGGGGAGCTGTTTTTT.

The chain is built from TRBV30 and TRBJ2-3, with 11 bases lining up with TRBD2. The ends lost 1 base at V and 2 bases at J; junction bases unmatched: 2. This CDR3 is built from 15 residues. CDR1 is GTSNPN and CDR2 is SVGIG in the germline V gene (reference sequence). The CDR3 is CAWSGLAGPTDTQYF. For the CDR3, the DNA is TGTGCCTGGAGTGGACTAGCGGGGCCCACAGATACGCAGTATTTT. Variable domain in full (rest from reference TRBV30 and TRBJ2-3): SQTIHQWPATLVQPVGSPLSLECTVEGTSNPNLYWYRQAAGRGLQLLFYSVGIGQISSEVPQNLSASRPQDRQFILSSKKLLLSDSGFYLCAWSGLAGPTDTQYFGPGTRLTVL.